The T cell receptor beta chain under discussion was sequenced for a study of shared T cell receptors in the human thymus (dated by TCRdb to about 2021). Regarding the study in general: The study examined how self-reactive, shared T-cell receptor alpha chains are generated in the human thymus.

V loses 6 bases at its end and J loses 4 bases; junction bases beyond the gene matches: 7. The germline V gene encodes CDR1 MNHEY and CDR2 SMNVEV (reference sequence). From the cysteine up to the phenylalanine, the CDR3 has a length of 14 residues. CDR3 DNA only is kept here, 42 bases in frame from base 1. Concerning this clone: Its antigen is still unknown. Base qualities are not provided; no much larger clone lies one nucleotide away.

Libraries came from the immunoSEQ multiplex PCR assay. TCRdb provides this immuneACCESS table in a form limited to in-frame rearrangements. Some clones are lacking; in checked studies, under half of them reflect an unresolved V gene, and why the rest are absent is not known. For this sample the table gives some 760,000 clones, of which 80% to 90% were detected only once. In total, the top ten clones hold 0.008% to 0.011% of the sample. The same sample was also used in a study of human thymus T cells. From that second study: The donors were immunologically healthy infants in Finland who had open corrective cardiac surgery for congenital heart defects. Thymus tissue was obtained as surgical resects removed during corrective cardiac surgery. V and J gene segment usage appeared biased in both thymic and peripheral blood repertoires. Highly overlapping thymic TCR repertoires among unrelated individuals were reported in the related research. The study described the TCR alpha and beta repertoires in under 10 infant thymus samples and four matching peripheral blood samples. The infant donors were roughly 7 to 244 days old, and the cohort included roughly six males and two females. Thymocytes were freed from the tissue by mechanical means and kept at -70 degrees C as pellets of roughly 9.5-31 million cells. A QIAsymphony instrument was used to extract genomic DNA from frozen cell pellets. Using the immunoSEQ multiplex PCR assay, the TCRB and TCRAD loci were amplified from a standardized quantity of quality-controlled genomic DNA. Amplicons spanned the V(D)J region at a length sufficient to cover the CDR3 and identify V and J genes. The amplicons were sequenced on an Illumina platform via the commercial immunoSEQ service. Primer bias and sequencing errors were corrected using previously described methods, and TCRAD and TCRB definitions followed the IMGT database. Analysis of the repertoires was done with immunoSEQ Analyzer 3.0 and VDJTools and included basic statistics, V/J segment usage, diversity estimates, rarefaction and pairwise overlap. To estimate diversity, the Chao1, ChaoE, Efron-Thisted, Shannon and inverse Simpson indices were applied, and diversity was also estimated on datasets down-sampled to the smallest sample. Repertoire overlap was assessed by strict matching of CDR3 nucleotide sequence, V gene and J gene, and clustering was done by Jaccard-based multidimensional scaling. On average, around 810,000 unique TCRB clonotypes were obtained from thymus samples, compared with roughly 89,000 from blood samples.

The material sequenced was thymocytes. The chain joins TRBV27 to TRBJ1-1; the junction holds 8 bases that match TRBD1. This TCR came from a girl under two years old with a congenital heart defect. Donor details come from another sample of the same person, matched by shared clones. The CDR3 has the sequence CASRVQGGGTEAFF. In nucleotide form, the sequence is TGTGCCAGCAGAGTACAGGGGGGAGGCACTGAAGCTTTCTTT.